This T cell receptor beta chain was retrieved from a study of T cell repertoires in cytomegalovirus infection. Study information: An indication of both CMV infection and matching HLA type came from public TCR beta signatures.

TCRdb used MiXCR to reprocess the reads, holding one entry per CDR3 protein. The sample has around 120,000 distinct CDR3 sequences; approximately 24% are singletons. This clonotype showed up just a few times. Its antigen is unknown. Germline V lookup: CDR1 MNHEY, CDR2 SVGAGI. This CDR3 has 13 amino acids. Deletions cut 2 bases from V and 4 bases from J, with 8 bases between. V usage is TRBV6-5 and J usage is TRBJ1-1; no definite D call. This receptor was obtained from a human donor in good health (CMV status not recorded). Some clones in this sample may be carry-over from other donors' samples. The sample comprised PBMCs, sequenced either directly or after in vitro stimulation (not recorded which). In DNA, the CDR3 is TGTGCCAGCAGTTACAGGGCGCGCACTGAAGCTTTCTTT. This encodes CASSYRARTEAFF.